Listed here are 22 T cell receptor beta chains from one sample, sequenced in a study of T cells in Graves' hyperthyroidism and ophthalmopathy. Using RNA transcripts as the source, TCR beta CDR3 regions were amplified. A set of HTBI primers served as the primers for a first-round RT-PCR of the TCR CDR3. One entry per CDR3 protein results from TCRdb running MiXCR on the multiplex PCR reads. Among roughly 240,000 distinct CDR3 sequences listed, almost 25% were seen once. What was sequenced was blood. These receptors were taken from a woman between 40 and 50 years old with Graves' ophthalmopathy.

This clonotype was seen repeatedly, ten times or more. The genes are TRBV19 and TRBJ1-1; D unclear. Germline V CDR1 and CDR2: LNHDA, SQIVND (reference sequence). Trimming stripped 3 bases from V and 0 bases from J, with 11 bases between. This CDR3 is built from 15 residues. The CDR3 nucleotides are TGTGCCAGTAGTATGGAGGCAGACTTGAACACTGAAGCTTTCTTT. This sequence encodes CASSMEADLNTEAFF.

This clonotype was seen many times. This chain connects TRBV28 to TRBJ2-7; D is unclear. Trimming cost V 3 bases and J 7 bases, with 13 bases left between them. Looked up from germline, CDR1 is MDHEN and CDR2 is SYDVKM. The CDR3 runs to 13 residues. The CDR3, as DNA: TGTGCCAGCAGTTTTAAGGGATTAGGGGAGCAGTACTTC. It specifies CASSFKGLGEQYF.

This sequence joins TRBV28 and TRBJ1-2; TRBD1 matches 10 bases. This CDR3 region has 15 residues. Trimming removed 8 bases from V and 4 bases from J; junction bases left unmatched: 10. CDR1 is MDHEN, CDR2 SYDVKM, per germline. Here the CDR3 DNA reads TGTGCCAGCCGGGTCGGGACAGGGGCCGCCTATGGCTACACCTTC. It specifies CASRVGTGAAYGYTF.

This clonotype was picked up many times. The junction shows a germline mismatch at one end, possibly a read error. The rearrangement joins TRBV12-3 or TRBV12-4 to TRBJ2-7, with D perhaps TRBD2 (5 bases). The CDR3 is 12 residues long. CDR3 loop: CASSPNSDKRTF. The CDR3 bases are TGTGCCAGCAGCCCTAATTCTGACAAGCGGACCTTC.

Of note for this clonotype: Lacking the conserved final phenylalanine or tryptophan, this CDR3 likely reflects a read error. The CDR3 sequence is CAWASTGGHTGELFS. In nucleotides, the CDR3 is TGTGCCTGGGCTTCGACAGGAGGTCACACCGGGGAGCTGTTTTCT. The rearrangement uses TRBV30 and TRBJ2-2; tentatively, D is TRBD1 (6 bases). Trimming took 5 bases from V and 3 from J, leaving 16 bases between them. Germline V CDR1 and CDR2: GTSNPN, SVGIG (reference sequence). CDR3 length: 15 residues.

This clonotype was seen repeatedly, ten times or more. The chain employs TRBV5-1 and TRBJ2-7; TRBD2 might be the D (6 bases). The CDR3 has 13 residues. With 5 bases removed from V and 3 bases from J, the gap between germline ends came to 12 bases. Per the germline V gene, CDR1 is SGHRS and CDR2 is YFSETQ. CDR3 residues: CASSSGENYEQYF. Here the CDR3 DNA reads TGCGCCAGCAGTTCGGGGGAGAACTACGAGCAGTACTTC.

In this sample, this clonotype turned up many times. The chain is built from TRBV6-4 and TRBJ2-6; D assignment may be TRBD1 or TRBD2 (5 bases each). V was cut by 7 bases and J by 1 base, with 17 bases left in between. Germline V CDR1 and CDR2: MRHNA, SNTAGT. The CDR3 spans 17 residues. CDR3 in amino acids: CASMAGTRRSGANVLTF. The CDR3 DNA reads as TGTGCCAGCATGGCCGGGACCCGAAGGTCTGGGGCCAACGTCCTGACTTTC.

This clonotype has a count of ten or more. The chain has TRBV7-3 and TRBJ1-1; 9 bases are shared with TRBD1. From germline, CDR1 is SGHTA and CDR2 FQGTGA. This CDR3 is 13 amino acids long. V dropped 5 bases and J dropped 7; count of bases not matched to a gene: 5. The CDR3 is CASSRTGVIEAFF. In DNA form, the CDR3 reads TGTGCCAGCAGCAGGACAGGGGTTATTGAAGCTTTCTTT. Drawing the rest from reference TRBV7-3 and TRBJ1-1, the complete variable domain is GAGVSQTPSNKVTEKGKYVELRCDPISGHTALYWYRQSLGQGPEFLIYFQGTGAADDSGLPNDRFFAVRPEGSVSTLKIQRTERGDSAVYLCASSRTGVIEAFFGQGTRLTVV.

This clonotype was seen at least ten times. The genes are TRBV6-5 and TRBJ1-3; 7 nucleotides match TRBD1. Germline CDR1 MNHEY, CDR2 SVGAGI. The V gene end was trimmed by 2 bases and the J gene end by 7 bases; junction bases not matched to a gene: 14. CDR3 length equals 17 residues. DNA for the CDR3: TGTGCCAGCAGTTACCGGCCGGACAGGTTCTCAAGCAACACCATATATTTT. This gives the protein CASSYRPDRFSSNTIYF.

This rearrangement joins TRBV18 to TRBJ1-2, with D uncertain. The CDR3 extends over 12 amino acids. From germline, CDR1 is KGHSH and CDR2 LQKENI. Trimming left V 2 bases short and J 4 bases short, with 5 bases between. The CDR3 reads CASSPGSYGYTF. As DNA, the CDR3 is TGTGCCAGCTCACCAGGGAGCTATGGCTACACCTTC. Full variable domain (missing parts from reference TRBV18 and TRBJ1-2): NAGVMQNPRHLVRRRGQEARLRCSPMKGHSHVYWYRQLPEEGLKFMVYLQKENIIDESGMPKERFSAEFPKEGPSILRIQQVVRGDSAAYFCASSPGSYGYTFGSGTRLTVV.

This clonotype appeared a few times. CDR3 nucleotides: TGTGCCAGCAGCGCGCCCACAGGGGGCGAGCAGTACTTC. This translates into CASSAPTGGEQYF. The rearrangement uses TRBV9 and TRBJ2-7; 8 bases fit TRBD1. This CDR3 is 13 amino acids long. Losses at the gene ends were 3 bases for V and 6 bases for J; bases not matched to a gene: 5. Germline CDR1 SGDLS, CDR2 YYNGEE.

The rearrangement uses TRBV24-1 and TRBJ2-5, with D maybe TRBD2 (7 bases). The CDR3 has 15 amino acids. V lost 3 bases and J lost 5, with 15 bases in between. Per the germline V gene, CDR1 is KGHDR and CDR2 is SFDVKD. The CDR3 protein is CATSDEGGALETQYF. CDR3 bases: TGTGCCACCAGTGATGAGGGGGGGGCTCTGGAGACCCAGTACTTC.

In its sample, this clonotype was seen once. This chain joins TRBV27 and TRBJ1-5; the match to TRBD1 covers 10 bases. V shed 6 bases and J 6 bases; nucleotides not matched to a gene: 8. Germline CDR1 MNHEY, CDR2 SMNVEV (reference sequence). CDR3 length equals 15 residues. The CDR3 nucleotides read TGTGCCAGCAGCCCAGACAGGGGGCCTAGTCAGCCCCAGCATTTT. Translation gives CASSPDRGPSQPQHF.

This clonotype was recorded many times. CDR3 bases: TGTGCCAGCAGCACCCGACAGGGCACCTCCTACGAGCAGTACTTC. Encoded protein: CASSTRQGTSYEQYF. V usage is TRBV12-3 or TRBV12-4 and J usage is TRBJ2-7; 7 nucleotides line up with TRBD1. The CDR3 extends over 15 amino acids. The V and J ends lost 6 bases and 0 bases, in that order; junction bases with no gene match: 8.

The CDR3 region is CAIRNRDPGELFF. CDR3 in DNA: TGTGCCATCCGGAACAGGGATCCCGGGGAGCTGTTTTTT. The gene calls are TRBV24-1 and TRBJ2-2; D perhaps matches TRBD1 (6 bases). The CDR3 has 13 amino acids. V was pared by 11 bases and J by 6 bases, with 15 bases between. Germline V CDR1 and CDR2: KGHDR, SFDVKD.

V is TRBV5-1 and J is TRBJ1-1; D is possibly TRBD1 (5 bases). The CDR3 spans 14 residues. The germline gives CDR1 SGHRS, CDR2 YFSETQ. Trimming pared 3 bases from V and 7 bases from J, leaving 16 bases between. The chain's CDR3 is CASSWGLRADEAFF. The CDR3 bases are TGCGCCAGCAGCTGGGGACTCAGGGCTGATGAAGCTTTCTTT.

This clonotype was counted at least ten times. The chain recombines TRBV6-1 with TRBJ2-7; 15 bases map to TRBD2. Germline CDR1 is MNHNS and CDR2 is SASEGT. The CDR3 has 16 amino acids. The ends lost 3 bases at V and 6 bases at J; junction bases unmatched: 6. CDR3 in amino acids: CASSEGLAGGVGEQYF. The CDR3 DNA reads as TGTGCCAGCAGTGAGGGACTAGCGGGAGGAGTAGGCGAGCAGTACTTC.

This clonotype occurred many times. The V gene is TRBV2, the J gene TRBJ1-2; TRBD1 matches at 9 bases. Germline V gives CDR1 SNHLY, CDR2 FYNNEI. V dropped 6 bases and J dropped 5; count of bases not matched to a gene: 7. This CDR3 is 14 amino acids long. In nucleotides, the CDR3 is TGTGCCAGCAGACAGGGGGCGATTATATATGGCTACACCTTC. Translated: CASRQGAIIYGYTF.

This chain links TRBV6-2 or TRBV6-3 with TRBJ2-7; 9 bases fit TRBD2. CDR3 length: 13 residues. Germline CDR1 reads MNHEY; CDR2 reads SVGEGT. Trimming took 8 bases from V and 6 from J; bases not matched to a gene: 8. CDR3 in DNA: TGTGCCAGCGCAGTAGCGGGAGTTATCGAGCAGTACTTC. This translates into CASAVAGVIEQYF.

This clonotype was observed at least ten times. This rearrangement joins TRBV4-1 to TRBJ2-7; D is possibly TRBD2 (5 bases). The CDR3 spans 15 residues. CDR1 MGHRA and CDR2 YSYEKL come from the germline V gene. Trimming left V 0 bases short and J 3 bases short, with 12 bases between. CDR3 region: CASSQDAASFYEQYF. The CDR3, as DNA: TGCGCCAGCAGCCAAGATGCGGCTAGCTTCTACGAGCAGTACTTC.

At least ten counts were recorded for this clonotype. This sequence joins TRBV2 and TRBJ2-7, with a possible D match to TRBD1 (6 bases). V was trimmed by 7 bases and J by 3 bases, leaving 13 bases between them. Germline CDR1 SNHLY, CDR2 FYNNEI. This CDR3 has 13 residues. In DNA form, the CDR3 reads TGTGCCAGCACCCACCCACAGGGCTACGAGCAGTACTTC. Protein sequence: CASTHPQGYEQYF.

This clonotype has only one observation. The chain has TRBV20-1 and TRBJ2-7; D is perhaps TRBD2 (6 bases). Germline-derived CDR1 and CDR2 are DFQATT and SNEGSKA (reference sequence). V was pared by 6 bases and J by 6 bases, with 18 bases between. The length of the CDR3 is 13 residues. The CDR3: CSANQPTRGEQYF. The CDR3 coding sequence is TGCAGTGCCAACCAACCGACTAGGGGCGAGCAGTACTTC.